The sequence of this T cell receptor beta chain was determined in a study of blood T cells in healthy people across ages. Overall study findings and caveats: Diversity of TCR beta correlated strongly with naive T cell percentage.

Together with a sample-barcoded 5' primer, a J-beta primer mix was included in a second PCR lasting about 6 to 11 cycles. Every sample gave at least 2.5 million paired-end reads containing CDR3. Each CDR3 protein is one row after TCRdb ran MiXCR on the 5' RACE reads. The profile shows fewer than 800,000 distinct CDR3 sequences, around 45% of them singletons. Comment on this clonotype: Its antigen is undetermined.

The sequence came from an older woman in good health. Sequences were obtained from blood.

The CDR3 coding sequence is TGTGCCAGCAGCCCTCGGGACTCCCGTCTGGATGAGCAGTTCTTC. It yields the protein CASSPRDSRLDEQFF. The chain links TRBV9 to TRBJ2-1; D is perhaps TRBD2 (6 bases). V lost 4 bases, J lost 8 bases, and 19 bases lay in between. Germline CDR1 reads SGDLS; CDR2 reads YYNGEE. The CDR3 spans 15 residues.